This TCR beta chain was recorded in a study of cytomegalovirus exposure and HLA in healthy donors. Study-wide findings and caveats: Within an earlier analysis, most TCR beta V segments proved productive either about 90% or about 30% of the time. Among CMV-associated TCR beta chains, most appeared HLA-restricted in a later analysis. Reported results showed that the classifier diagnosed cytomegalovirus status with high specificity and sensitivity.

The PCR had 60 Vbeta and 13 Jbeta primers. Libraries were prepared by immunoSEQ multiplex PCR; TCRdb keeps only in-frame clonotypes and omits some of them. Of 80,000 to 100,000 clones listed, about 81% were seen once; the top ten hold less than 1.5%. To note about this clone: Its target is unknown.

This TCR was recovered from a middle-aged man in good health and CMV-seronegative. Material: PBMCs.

CDR3: CASRAPGQRNTIYF. For the CDR3, the DNA is TGTGCCAGCAGAGCTCCGGGACAGAGAAACACCATATATTTT. V is TRBV28 and J is TRBJ1-3; 7 nucleotides align to TRBD1. V lost 6 bases and J lost 5; bases outside the gene matches: 7. This CDR3 comprises 14 residues. Germline V gene data show CDR1 as MDHEN and CDR2 as SYDVKM.